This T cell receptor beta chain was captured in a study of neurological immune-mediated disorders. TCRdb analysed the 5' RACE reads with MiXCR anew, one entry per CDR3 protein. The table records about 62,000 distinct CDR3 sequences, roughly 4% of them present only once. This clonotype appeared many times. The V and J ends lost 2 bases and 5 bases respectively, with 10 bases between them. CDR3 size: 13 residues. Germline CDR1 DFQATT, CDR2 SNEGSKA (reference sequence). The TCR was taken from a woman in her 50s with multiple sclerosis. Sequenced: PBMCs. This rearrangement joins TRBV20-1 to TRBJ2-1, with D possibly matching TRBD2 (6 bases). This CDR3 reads CSARTGLNNEQFF. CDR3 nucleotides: TGCAGTGCTAGAACGGGACTTAACAATGAGCAGTTCTTC.